These 2 T cell receptor beta chains were all obtained from the same sample, sequenced in a study of early T cells in non-severe SARS-CoV-2 infection. Using its own MiXCR run on the 5' RACE reads, TCRdb lists one record per CDR3 protein. The data show 26,000 or so distinct CDR3 sequences, roughly 4.1% seen once. Sequenced material: whole blood. Source of these receptors: an adult who was a healthcare worker with PCR-confirmed SARS-CoV-2 infection or an uninfected control (not recorded which).

This clonotype was recorded at least ten times. The genes are TRBV5-1 and TRBJ2-7; possible D gene TRBD2, 6 bases. Trimming pared 4 bases from V and 3 bases from J, leaving 17 bases between. The CDR3 consists of 15 residues. Germline CDR1 SGHRS, CDR2 YFSETQ. The CDR3 DNA follows: TGCGCCAGCAGCCCAGGAGGGGCACAAAGCTACGAGCAGTACTTC. Protein product: CASSPGGAQSYEQYF.

This clonotype has a handful of counts. The CDR3 nucleotides are TGCAGTGCTAGCGACACTTCGTCGGACCACGAGCAGTACTTC. This sequence encodes CSASDTSSDHEQYF. The V call is TRBV20-1, the J call TRBJ2-7; D uncertain. The germline V and J ends were trimmed by 3 bases and 5 bases, with 17 bases remaining between them. This CDR3 is 14 amino acids long. Germline values: CDR1 DFQATT, CDR2 SNEGSKA (reference sequence).